This T cell receptor beta chain is drawn from a study of cytomegalovirus exposure and HLA in healthy donors. Comments on this clone: Its specificity is not known.

While unrecorded immune exposures were likely, the donors were nominally healthy when sampled. Points from the study as a whole: The productive fraction for most TCR beta V segments was about 87% or about 30% in an earlier analysis. The study found most TCR sequences rare, yet found some public TCRs in many donors.

This CDR3 has 14 residues. Germline V gives CDR1 SGHTA, CDR2 FQGNSA. The V and J ends lost 5 bases and 4 bases respectively, with 14 bases between them. PCR involved 60 Vbeta and 13 Jbeta primers. Per the original data handling: Among the unique TCR beta chains that a later analysis counted, about 81 million in all, about 12 million were shared. Profiled with immunoSEQ multiplex PCR; TCRdb holds only in-frame clones, not every one. V and J calls and clone size are those listed in that table; D and trimming were worked out from the DNA. The sample includes around 150,000 clones, around 80% of them seen just once.

The chain employs TRBV7-2 and TRBJ1-1; possible D gene TRBD1, 6 bases. The receptor's source is a woman aged 18-29 years in good health and CMV-seronegative. Sequencing was done on a sample of PBMCs. CDR3 region: CASSPIHRATEAFF. The DNA for the CDR3 is TGTGCCAGCAGCCCCATTCACAGGGCCACTGAAGCTTTCTTT. Full variable domain (rest looked up from reference TRBV7-2 and TRBJ1-1): GAGVSQSPSNKVTEKGKDVELRCDPISGHTALYWYRQSLGQGLEFLIYFQGNSAPDKSGLPSDRFSAERTGGSVSTLTIQRTQQEDSAVYLCASSPIHRATEAFFGQGTRLTVV.